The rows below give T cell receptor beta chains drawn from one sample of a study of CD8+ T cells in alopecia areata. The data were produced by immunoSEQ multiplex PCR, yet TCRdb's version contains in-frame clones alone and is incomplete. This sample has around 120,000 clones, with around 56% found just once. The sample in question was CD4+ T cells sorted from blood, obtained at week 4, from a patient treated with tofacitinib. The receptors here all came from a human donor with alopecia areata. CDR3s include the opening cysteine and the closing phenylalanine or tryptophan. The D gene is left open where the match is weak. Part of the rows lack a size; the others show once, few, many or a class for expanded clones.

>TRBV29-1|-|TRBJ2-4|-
TGCAGCGTTGGCGGGGTCCTAGCCAAAAACATTCAGTACTTC
CSVGGVLAKNIQYF
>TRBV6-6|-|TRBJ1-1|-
TGTGCCAGCAGTCGGGGAGGGACTGAAGCTTTCTTT
CASSRGGTEAFF
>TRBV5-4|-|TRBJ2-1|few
TGTGCCAGCAGTTCGAAAAAGGGCCGTGACTCCTACAATGAGCAGTTCTTC
CASSSKKGRDSYNEQFF
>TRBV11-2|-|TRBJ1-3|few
TGTGCCAGCACCCGTACCGGGTCAGGGGTCTCTGGAAACACCATATATTTT
CASTRTGSGVSGNTIYF
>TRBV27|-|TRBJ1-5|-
TGTGCCAGCAGTTTTACCAAGTATAGCAATCAGCCCCAGCATTTT
CASSFTKYSNQPQHF
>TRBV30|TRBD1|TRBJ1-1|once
TGTGCCTGGAGTGGGGGACAGCGGTACACTGAAGCTTTCTTT
CAWSGGQRYTEAFF
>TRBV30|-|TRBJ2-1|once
TGTGCCTGGAGCGCAATTCACAATGAGCAGTTCTTC
CAWSAIHNEQFF
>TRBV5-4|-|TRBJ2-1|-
TGTGCCAGCAGCTTGTCGGAGGGCAATGAGCAGTTCTTC
CASSLSEGNEQFF
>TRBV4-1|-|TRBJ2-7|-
TGCGCCAGCAGCCAAGATTGGGGCAGGAGCCTCTACGAGCAGTACTTC
CASSQDWGRSLYEQYF
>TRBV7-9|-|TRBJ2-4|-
TGTGCCAGCAGCTTAGTAGACAGGGCCAAAAACATTCAGTACTTC
CASSLVDRAKNIQYF
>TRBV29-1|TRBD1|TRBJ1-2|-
TGCAGCGTTGAAGGGACAGGGAATGGCTACACCTTC
CSVEGTGNGYTF
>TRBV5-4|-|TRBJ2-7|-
TGTGCCAGCAGCTTGGAAAGGGGCCTGTACGAGCAGTACTTC
CASSLERGLYEQYF
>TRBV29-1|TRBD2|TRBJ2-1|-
TGCAGCGTTGATCGCACTAGCGGGATGAATGAGCAGTTCTTC
CSVDRTSGMNEQFF
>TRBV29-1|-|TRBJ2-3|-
TGCAGCGTGGCCGTCTCCTCCGGGAACACAGATACGCAGTATTTT
CSVAVSSGNTDTQYF
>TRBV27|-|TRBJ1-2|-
TGTGCCAGCAGTCCCGGGACAACCTTCTTTGGCTACACCTTC
CASSPGTTFFGYTF
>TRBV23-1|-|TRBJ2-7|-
TGCGCCAGCAGTGGCGGCCCGGTCGAGCAGTACTTC
CASSGGPVEQYF
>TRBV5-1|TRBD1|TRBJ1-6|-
TGCGCCAGCAGGGACATCCGGGACAGGGGTGATTCACCCCTCCACTTT
CASRDIRDRGDSPLHF
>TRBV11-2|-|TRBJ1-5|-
TGTGCCAGCAGCTTAGAAACAGGGTTCAATCAGCCCCAGCATTTT
CASSLETGFNQPQHF
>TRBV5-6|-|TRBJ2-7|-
TGTGCCAGCAGCTTGTTCAACGAGCAGTACTTC
CASSLFNEQYF
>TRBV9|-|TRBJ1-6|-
TGTGCCAGCAGCCCGCGCCTGGGGGGGACATCCACACCCCTCCACTTT
CASSPRLGGTSTPLHF
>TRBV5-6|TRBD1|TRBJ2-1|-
TGTGCCAGCAGCAATTACGGGACAGCTGACAATGAGCAGTTCTTC
CASSNYGTADNEQFF
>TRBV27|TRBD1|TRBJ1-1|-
TGTGCCAGCTGGCCCGACAGGGGGCGGTGGACTGAAGCTTTCTTT
CASWPDRGRWTEAFF
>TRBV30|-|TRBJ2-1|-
TGTGCCTCACTGACAGGCCCCCGGATGTACAATGAGCAGTTCTTC
CASLTGPRMYNEQFF
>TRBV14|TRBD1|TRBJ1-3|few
TGTGCCAGCAGCCCGACCAGGGGGACTGGAAACACCATATATTTT
CASSPTRGTGNTIYF
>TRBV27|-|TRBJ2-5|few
TGTGCCAGCAGTCTCAGGGACCGAGAGACCCAGTACTTC
CASSLRDRETQYF
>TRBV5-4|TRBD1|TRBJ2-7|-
TGTGCCAGCAACGTAGGACAGGGGACATCCTACGAGCAGTACTTC
CASNVGQGTSYEQYF
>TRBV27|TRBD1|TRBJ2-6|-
TGTGCCAGCAGTTCGCGGACAGGGTTTGGGGCCAACGTCCTGACTTTC
CASSSRTGFGANVLTF
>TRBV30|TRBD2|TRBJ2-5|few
TGTGCCTGGAGTTCGAAAACAGCGGGGGGCAGGCAAGAGACCCAGTACTTC
CAWSSKTAGGRQETQYF
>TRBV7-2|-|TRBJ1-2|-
TGTGCCAGCAGCCCCGGGAACCGAGGGGCTTATGGCTACACCTTC
CASSPGNRGAYGYTF
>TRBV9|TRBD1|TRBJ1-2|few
TGTGCCAGCACGACAGGGAATTCAGGTGGCTACACCTTC
CASTTGNSGGYTF
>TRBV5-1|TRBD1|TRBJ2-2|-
TGCGCCAGCAGCCAGTCGACAGGGGGGAACACCGGGGAGCTGTTTTTT
CASSQSTGGNTGELFF
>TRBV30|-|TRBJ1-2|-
TGTGCCTGGAGTGTAAGGGGGAACTATGGCTACACCTTC
CAWSVRGNYGYTF
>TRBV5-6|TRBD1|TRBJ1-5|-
TGTGCCAGCAGCATGACAGGGACTAGCAATCAGCCCCAGCATTTT
CASSMTGTSNQPQHF
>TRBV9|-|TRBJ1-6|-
TGTGCCAGCAGCGTAGAGGGGAATTCACCCCTCCACTTT
CASSVEGNSPLHF
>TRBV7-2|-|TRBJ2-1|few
TGTGCCAGCAGCCCACAGGCGAATGAGCAGTTCTTC
CASSPQANEQFF
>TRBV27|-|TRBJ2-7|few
TGTGCCAGCAGTGAAAACCGGCCCCACGGCTACTACGAGCAGTACTTC
CASSENRPHGYYEQYF
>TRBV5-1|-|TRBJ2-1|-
TGCGCCAGCAGCTTCGGCGCGTCCTACAATGAGCAGTTCTTC
CASSFGASYNEQFF
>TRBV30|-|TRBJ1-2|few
TGTGCCTGGAGCCGTACCCCGGGGGCAGAGGGCTACACCTTC
CAWSRTPGAEGYTF
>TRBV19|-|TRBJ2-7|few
TGTGCCAGTAGTATAAGAGGGTCCGAGCAGTACTTC
CASSIRGSEQYF
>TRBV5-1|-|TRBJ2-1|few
TGCGCCAGCAGCTTCCAGGGAGAACACAATGAGCAGTTCTTC
CASSFQGEHNEQFF
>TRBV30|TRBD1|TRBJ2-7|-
TGTGCCTGGATTAGGGGGCTAAACTACGAGCAGTACTTC
CAWIRGLNYEQYF
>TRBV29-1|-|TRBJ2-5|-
TGCAGCGTCGGGGTGGAGACCCAGTACTTC
CSVGVETQYF
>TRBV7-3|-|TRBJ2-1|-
TGTGCCAGCAGCTTATCGTCCCAGGGGCGGGAGAATGAGCAGTTCTTC
CASSLSSQGRENEQFF
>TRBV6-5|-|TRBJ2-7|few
TGTGCCAGCAGCCCGAGCAACTACGAGCAGTACTTC
CASSPSNYEQYF
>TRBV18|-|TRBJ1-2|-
TGTGCCAGCTCACCATCTACCAGGGAGGATGGTGGCTACACCTTC
CASSPSTREDGGYTF
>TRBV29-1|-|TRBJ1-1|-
TGCAGCGTGGAGGGACGGATGAACACTGAAGCTTTCTTT
CSVEGRMNTEAFF
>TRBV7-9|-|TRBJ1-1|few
TGTGCCAGCAGCGACCGGGACACTGACACTGAAGCTTTCTTT
CASSDRDTDTEAFF
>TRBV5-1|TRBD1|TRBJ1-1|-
TGCGCCAGCAGTCTTGGGACAGCGAACACTGAAGCTTTCTTT
CASSLGTANTEAFF
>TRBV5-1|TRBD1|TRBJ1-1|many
TGCGCCAGCAGCTTGGACGGACAGGGCACTGAAGCTTTCTTT
CASSLDGQGTEAFF
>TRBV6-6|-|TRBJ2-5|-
TGTGCCAGCACCCGCCCCGGCGCACAAGAGACCCAGTACTTC
CASTRPGAQETQYF
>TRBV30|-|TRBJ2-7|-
TGTGCCTGGAGTGAAGGAGGTTCGCCATACGAGCAGTACTTC
CAWSEGGSPYEQYF